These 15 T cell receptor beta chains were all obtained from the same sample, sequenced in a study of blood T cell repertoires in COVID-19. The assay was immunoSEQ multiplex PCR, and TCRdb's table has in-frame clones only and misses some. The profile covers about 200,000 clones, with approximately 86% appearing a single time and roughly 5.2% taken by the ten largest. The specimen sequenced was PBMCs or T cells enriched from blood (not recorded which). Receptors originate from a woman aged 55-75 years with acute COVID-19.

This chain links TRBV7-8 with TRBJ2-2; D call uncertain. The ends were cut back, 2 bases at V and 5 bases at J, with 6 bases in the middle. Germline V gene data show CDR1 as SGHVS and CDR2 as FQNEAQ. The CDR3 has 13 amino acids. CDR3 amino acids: CASSLSYTGELFF. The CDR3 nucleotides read TGTGCCAGCAGCTTATCTTATACCGGGGAGCTGTTTTTT.

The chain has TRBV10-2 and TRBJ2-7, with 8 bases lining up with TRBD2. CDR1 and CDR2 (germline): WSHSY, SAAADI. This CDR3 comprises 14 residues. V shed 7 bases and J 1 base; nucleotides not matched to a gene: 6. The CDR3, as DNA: TGCGCCAGCAAGGAACTAGCGGATTCCTACGAGCAGTACTTC. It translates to CASKELADSYEQYF.

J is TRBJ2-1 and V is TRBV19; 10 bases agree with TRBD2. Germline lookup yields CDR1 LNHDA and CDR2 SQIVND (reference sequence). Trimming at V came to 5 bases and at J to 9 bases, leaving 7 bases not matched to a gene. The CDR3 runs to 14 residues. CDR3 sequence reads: CASSHGTSEGEQFF. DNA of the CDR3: TGTGCCAGTAGTCACGGGACTAGCGAGGGTGAGCAGTTCTTC.

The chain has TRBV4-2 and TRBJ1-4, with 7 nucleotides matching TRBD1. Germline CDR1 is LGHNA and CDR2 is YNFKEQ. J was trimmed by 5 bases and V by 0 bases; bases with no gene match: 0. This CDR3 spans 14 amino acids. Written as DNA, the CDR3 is TGTGCCAGCAGCCAAGACAGGGGGAATGAAAAACTGTTTTTT. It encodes CASSQDRGNEKLFF.

CDR3 amino acids: CASSSQQGFSGNTIYF. CDR3 nucleotide sequence: TGTGCCAGCAGCTCTCAACAGGGATTCTCTGGAAACACCATATATTTT. This chain uses TRBV7-8 with TRBJ1-3, with TRBD1 as a possible D gene (6 bases). There are 16 residues in the CDR3. CDR1 is SGHVS and CDR2 is FQNEAQ in the germline V gene. The V end lost 4 bases, the J end lost 0 bases, and 13 bases lay between the germline ends.

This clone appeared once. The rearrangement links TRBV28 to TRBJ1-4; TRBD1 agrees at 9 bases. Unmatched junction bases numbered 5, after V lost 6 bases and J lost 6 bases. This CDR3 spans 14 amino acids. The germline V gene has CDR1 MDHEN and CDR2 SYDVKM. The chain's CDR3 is CASSPGTGYEKLFF. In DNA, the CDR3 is TGTGCCAGCAGCCCCGGGACAGGGTATGAAAAACTGTTTTTT.

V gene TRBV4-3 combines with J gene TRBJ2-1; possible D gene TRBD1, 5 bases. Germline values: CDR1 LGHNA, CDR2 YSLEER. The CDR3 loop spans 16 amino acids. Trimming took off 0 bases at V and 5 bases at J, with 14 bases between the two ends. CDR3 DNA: TGCGCCAGCAGCCAAGAATGGTCAAGGGGCGACAATGAGCAGTTCTTC. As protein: CASSQEWSRGDNEQFF.

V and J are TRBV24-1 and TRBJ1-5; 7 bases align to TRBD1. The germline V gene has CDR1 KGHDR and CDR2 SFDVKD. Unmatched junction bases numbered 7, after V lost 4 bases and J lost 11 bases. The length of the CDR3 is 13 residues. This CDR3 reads CATSERDRGAQHF. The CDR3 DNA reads TGTGCCACCAGTGAGCGGGACAGAGGGGCCCAGCATTTT.

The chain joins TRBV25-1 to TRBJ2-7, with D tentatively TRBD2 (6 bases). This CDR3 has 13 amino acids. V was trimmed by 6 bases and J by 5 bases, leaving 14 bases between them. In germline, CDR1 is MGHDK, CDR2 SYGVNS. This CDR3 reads CASSPRRADEQYF. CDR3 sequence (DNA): TGTGCCAGCAGCCCCCGGAGGGCCGACGAGCAGTACTTC.

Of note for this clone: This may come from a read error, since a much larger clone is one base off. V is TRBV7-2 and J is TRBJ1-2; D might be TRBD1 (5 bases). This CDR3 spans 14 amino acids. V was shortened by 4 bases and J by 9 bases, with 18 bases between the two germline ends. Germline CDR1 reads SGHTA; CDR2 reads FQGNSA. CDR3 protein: CASSWGGGEESYTF. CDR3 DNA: TGTGCCAGCAGCTGGGGCGGGGGTGAGGAAAGCTACACCTTC.

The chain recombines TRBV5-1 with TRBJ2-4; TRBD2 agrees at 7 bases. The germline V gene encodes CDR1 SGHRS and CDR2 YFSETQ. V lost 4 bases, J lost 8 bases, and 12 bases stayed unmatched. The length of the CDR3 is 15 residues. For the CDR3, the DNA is TGCGCCAGCAGCCCCGAAGGACTAGGAGAGCACATTCAGTACTTC. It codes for CASSPEGLGEHIQYF.

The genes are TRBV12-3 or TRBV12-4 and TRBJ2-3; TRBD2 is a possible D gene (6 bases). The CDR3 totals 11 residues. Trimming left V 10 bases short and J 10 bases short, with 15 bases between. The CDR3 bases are TGTGCCACCTCGGGAGCGGGTTCGCAGTATTTT. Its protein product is CATSGAGSQYF.

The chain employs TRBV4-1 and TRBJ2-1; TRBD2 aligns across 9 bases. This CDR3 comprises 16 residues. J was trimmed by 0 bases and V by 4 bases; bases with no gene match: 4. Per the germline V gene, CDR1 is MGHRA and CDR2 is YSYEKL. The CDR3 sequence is CASSLGLARSYNEQFF. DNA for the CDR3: TGCGCCAGCAGCCTGGGACTAGCCCGCTCCTACAATGAGCAGTTCTTC.

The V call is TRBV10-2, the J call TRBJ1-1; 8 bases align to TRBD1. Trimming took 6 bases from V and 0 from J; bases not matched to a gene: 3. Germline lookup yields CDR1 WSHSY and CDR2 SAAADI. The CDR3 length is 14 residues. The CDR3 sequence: CASRTGALNTEAFF. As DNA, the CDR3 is TGCGCCAGCAGGACAGGGGCATTGAACACTGAAGCTTTCTTT.

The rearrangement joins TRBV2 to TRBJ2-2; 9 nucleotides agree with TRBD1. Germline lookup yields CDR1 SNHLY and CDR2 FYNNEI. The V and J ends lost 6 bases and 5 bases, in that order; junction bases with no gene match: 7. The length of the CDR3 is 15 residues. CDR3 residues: CASRGTGSGTGELFF. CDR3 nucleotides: TGTGCCAGCAGGGGGACAGGGTCGGGGACCGGGGAGCTGTTTTTT.